The sequence of this TCR beta chain was determined in a study of PD-1 blockade in classical Hodgkin lymphoma (dated by TCRdb to 2018 to 2020). Regarding the complete study: Nivolumab dosing was 3 mg/kg intravenously every 2 weeks, continuing until either disease progression or unacceptable toxicity. The study used TCR beta sequencing and CyTOF to define a peripheral blood immune signature of response to PD-1 blockade in classical Hodgkin lymphoma. General study outcomes and caveats: Trial patients with a complete response had baseline diversity similar to that of newly diagnosed patients, while partial responders and progressors had significantly lower diversity. Baseline TCR diversity was reported as lower in newly diagnosed patients than in healthy donors, and lower still in relapsed/refractory patients. The study was limited to a single clinical trial cohort, and causes of repertoire differences, possibly disease activity or prior therapy, remained undefined. A significant rise by C4D1 was seen in CD4+ but not CD8+ TCR diversity (p=0.0027 vs p=0.16), with the rise being most apparent in complete responders (p=0.02). Lower diversity was observed in patients in whom nivolumab was started less than 1 year after ASCT, and these patients were excluded from later analyses so that confounding by immune reconstitution would be avoided.

The sample's time point label, in plain terms: cycle 1 day 1 (C1D1), immediately before nivolumab initiation. All trial patients had relapsed after autologous stem cell transplantation, with cohorts A, B and C differing in prior brentuximab vedotin exposure. The trial cohort included fewer than 65 patients with relapsed/refractory classical Hodgkin lymphoma, and each patient had a best overall response of complete response, partial response or progressive disease. In the multi-cohort phase II CheckMate 205 trial, trial patients received single-agent nivolumab. An independent review committee assessed best overall response by applying the 2007 International Working Group response criteria. Trial PBMCs were obtained immediately prior to nivolumab initiation (C1D1) and on therapy at cycle 2 day 1 and cycle 4 day 1. Peripheral blood was collected in 8 mL Vacutainer Cell Preparation Tubes, from which PBMCs were isolated by centrifugation and then cryopreserved.

This clone is characterized as medium-sized (0.01 to 0.1%). Its antigen remains undetermined. No qualities accompany the bases; no much larger clone lies one base away. The germline V gene provides CDR1 MNHEY and CDR2 SVGAGI. V is reduced by 0 bases and J by 7 bases, leaving a spacing of 10 bases between them. Measured from the cysteine to the phenylalanine, the CDR3 is 14 residues long. Only the CDR3 DNA is retained, 42 bases long and in frame from the first base. The Qiagen DNeasy kit was used to extract genomic DNA both from unsorted PBMCs and from the negatively selected CD4+ and CD8+ fractions. Amplification of TCR beta CDR3 regions was done by immunoSEQ multiplex PCR with primers that anneal to V and J segments. A synthetic immune receptor repertoire was used to minimize amplification bias, and any remaining bias was removed computationally after sequencing. In the source study's methods: Repertoire diversity was quantified as the Shannon entropy index using custom Python scripts. Unsorted, CD4+ and CD8+ repertoires were examined separately, except in combined analyses, for which CD4+ and CD8+ sequences were merged in silico. A clone was considered expanded if an increase in frequency of at least 2-fold after treatment relative to C1D1 was found, and a pseudocount of 0.5 was applied to clones undetected at baseline. Singleton clones were defined as clones with 0 or 1 copy at C1D1, and non-singleton clones were defined as clones with 2 or more copies. Clones expanded in unsorted samples were annotated as CD4+, CD8+ or unknown by matching protein sequences in sorted samples from the same patient. Wilcoxon tests on paired samples were used to test changes in diversity from C1D1 to C4D1. TCRdb obtained this table from immuneACCESS and retained in-frame rearrangements with V and J assigned. These tables miss some clones; where compared with another copy, unresolved V genes account for less than half of the shortfall, and the remainder is unexplained. V, J and clone size are those of that table, while D and trimming were read from the DNA. This sample holds 40,000 to 45,000 clones; around three quarters were observed only once. The biggest ten clones account for about 22% of the sample.

Source: peripheral blood mononuclear cells (PBMCs), taken at baseline. The TCR originated in a human donor with classical Hodgkin lymphoma. The rearranged segments are TRBV6-5 and TRBJ1-5; tentative D gene TRBD1, with 5 bases matching. The nucleotide sequence reads as follows: TGTGCCAGCAGTTACTCTGGGACTCGGCAGCCCCAGCATTTT. This translates into CASSYSGTRQPQHF.